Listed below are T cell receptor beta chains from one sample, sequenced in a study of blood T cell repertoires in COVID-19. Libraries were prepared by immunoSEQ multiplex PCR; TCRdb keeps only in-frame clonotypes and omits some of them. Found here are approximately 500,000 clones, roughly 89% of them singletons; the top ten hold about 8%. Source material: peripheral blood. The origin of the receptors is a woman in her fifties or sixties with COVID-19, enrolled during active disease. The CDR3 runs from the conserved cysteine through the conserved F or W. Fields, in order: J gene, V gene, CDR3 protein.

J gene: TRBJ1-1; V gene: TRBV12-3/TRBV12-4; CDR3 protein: CASSLVQGAEAFF
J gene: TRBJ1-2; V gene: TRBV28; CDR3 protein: CASSLREYYGYTF
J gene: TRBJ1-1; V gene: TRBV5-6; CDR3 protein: CASSLKPLAGYTEAFF
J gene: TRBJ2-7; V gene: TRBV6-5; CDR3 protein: CASRPLGRTTYEQYF
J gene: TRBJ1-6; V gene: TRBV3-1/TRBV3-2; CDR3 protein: CASSQVETGDSPLHF
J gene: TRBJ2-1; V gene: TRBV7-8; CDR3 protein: CASSRTWVAGGHNEQFF
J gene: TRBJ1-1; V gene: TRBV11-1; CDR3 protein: CASNSGLGTEAFF
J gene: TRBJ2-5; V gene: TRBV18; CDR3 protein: CASSSQGRSLLQETQYF
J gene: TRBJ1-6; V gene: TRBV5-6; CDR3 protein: CASSSSRVSSYNSPLHF
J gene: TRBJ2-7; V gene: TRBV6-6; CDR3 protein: CASSYSGLARSEQYF
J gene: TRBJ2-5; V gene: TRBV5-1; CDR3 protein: CASSLADQETQYF
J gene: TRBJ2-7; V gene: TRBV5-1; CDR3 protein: CASSLSRGLDEQYF
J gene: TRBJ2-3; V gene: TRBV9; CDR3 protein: CASSVVAGEGNTQYF
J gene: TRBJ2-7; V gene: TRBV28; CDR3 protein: CASSRQGYSYEQYF
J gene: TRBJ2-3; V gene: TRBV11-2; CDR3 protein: CASSLVGIRGRADTQYF
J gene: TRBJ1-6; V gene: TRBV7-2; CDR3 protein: CASSRPIGVYNSPLHF
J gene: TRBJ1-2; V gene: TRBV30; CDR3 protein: CAWREGGQFYGYTF
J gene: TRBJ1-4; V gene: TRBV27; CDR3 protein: CASSFSTVSTNEKLFF
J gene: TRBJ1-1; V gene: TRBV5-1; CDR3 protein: CASSSTRRGEAFF
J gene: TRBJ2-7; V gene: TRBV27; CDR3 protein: CASSPGQGHEQYF
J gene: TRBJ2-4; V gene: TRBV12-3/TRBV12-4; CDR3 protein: CASSSSAGLQYF
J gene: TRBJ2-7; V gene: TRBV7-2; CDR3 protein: CASSSDRNSYEQYF
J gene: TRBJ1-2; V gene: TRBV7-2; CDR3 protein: CASIAGTGGSYGYTF
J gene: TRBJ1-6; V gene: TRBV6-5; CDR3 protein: CASSYERSYNSPLHF